The subject of this entry is one TCR beta chain. The assay was immunoSEQ multiplex PCR, and TCRdb's table has in-frame clones only and misses some. The table includes roughly 2.2 million clones, more than 85% detected once. These data originate in a study of shared clonotypes between healthy human individuals. The germline gives CDR1 MGHRA, CDR2 YSYEKL. This CDR3 comprises 16 residues. The V gene lost 1 base and the J gene lost 1 base, with 11 bases spanning the gap. The receptor was derived from a man aged 18 to 30 in good health. Some clones in this sample may be carry-over from other donors' samples. The sequencing input was naive CD4+ T cells from PBMCs. Subset described: CD45RA+ positively selected. The rearrangement joins TRBV4-1 to TRBJ2-1, with D uncertain. The CDR3 sequence is CASSQAGLASYNEQFF. The CDR3 region has the DNA TGCGCCAGCAGCCAAGCTGGGCTTGCATCCTACAATGAGCAGTTCTTC.